The source of this T cell receptor beta chain is a study of shared clonotypes between healthy human individuals. Clones were sequenced by immunoSEQ multiplex PCR, and TCRdb holds only the in-frame ones, with some missing. The data hold approximately 2,000,000 clones, with 92% observed a single time. CDR1 is SGHDN and CDR2 is FVKESK in the germline V gene. The CDR3 loop spans 15 amino acids. Trimming removed 0 bases from V and 4 bases from J, with 11 bases in between. This chain uses TRBV14 with TRBJ2-3, with TRBD1 as a possible D gene (5 bases). Sequencing used naive CD4+ T cells from PBMCs. The subset denotes: CD45RA+ positively selected. This clonotype was sampled from a man aged 18 to 29 in good health. Some clones in this sample may be carry-over from other donors' samples. The CDR3 DNA follows: TGTGCCAGCAGCCAAGAAGCAGGGATGGCAGATACGCAGTATTTT. This translates into CASSQEAGMADTQYF.